This T cell receptor (beta chain) was profiled in a study of cytomegalovirus exposure and HLA in healthy donors. Study-level points and caveats: There were a few CMV-associated chains whose specificity for CMV antigens was confirmed in vitro.

The CDR3 is 12 amino acids. V shed 0 bases and J shed 9 bases, with 4 bases lying between them. Germline V gene data show CDR1 as SGDLS and CDR2 as YYNGEE. This table comes from immunoSEQ multiplex PCR, and its TCRdb copy is limited to in-frame clones, with some not included. The sample holds 150,000 to 200,000 clones, 85% seen once. On this clone itself: What it recognizes is unknown.

The source material was PBMCs. The rearrangement links TRBV9 to TRBJ1-6; D unclear. The clonotype originates from a man aged 18 to 29 in good health and CMV-seropositive. CDR3 loop: CASSVDGSPLHF. The CDR3, as DNA: TGTGCCAGCAGCGTAGACGGTTCACCCCTCCACTTT.